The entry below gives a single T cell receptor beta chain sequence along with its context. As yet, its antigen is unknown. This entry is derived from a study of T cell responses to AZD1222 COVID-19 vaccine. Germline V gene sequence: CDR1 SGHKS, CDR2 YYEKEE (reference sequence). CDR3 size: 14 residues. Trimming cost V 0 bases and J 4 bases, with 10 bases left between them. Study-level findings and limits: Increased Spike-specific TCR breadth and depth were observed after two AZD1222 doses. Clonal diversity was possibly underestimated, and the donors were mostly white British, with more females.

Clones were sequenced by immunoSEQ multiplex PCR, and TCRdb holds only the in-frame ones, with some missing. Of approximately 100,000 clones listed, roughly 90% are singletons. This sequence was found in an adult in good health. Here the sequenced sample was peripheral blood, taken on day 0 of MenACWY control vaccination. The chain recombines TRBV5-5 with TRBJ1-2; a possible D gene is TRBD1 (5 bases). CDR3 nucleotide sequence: TGTGCCAGCAGCTTGGAGCAGGGTTTCTATGGCTACACCTTC. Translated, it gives CASSLEQGFYGYTF.